Listed here are 21 T cell receptor beta chains from one sample, sequenced in a study of CD8+CD57+ T cells in acquired aplastic anemia (dated by TCRdb to the late 2010s). Expansion of CD8+CD57+ cells had been shown by flow cytometry in the patients chosen for sequencing. TCRdb records Illumina HiSeq 2000 as the sequencer. Genomic DNA was used as template for profiling of TCR beta VDJ combinations and CDR3 sequences. In TCRdb, the public reads were trimmed at Q25 with fastp and aligned with MiXCR, with productive beta chains retained. Each entry merges the rows of one CDR3 protein and shows their most common DNA and genes. The sample includes around 430,000 distinct CDR3 sequences, with about a third observed a single time. The ten largest clones represent nearly 0.85% of the sample. Sample: sorted CD4+, CD8+, or CD8+CD57+ T cells (not recorded which) from PBMCs. The receptors were gathered from a human donor with aplastic anemia.

This clonotype was seen repeatedly, ten times or more. V gene TRBV7-9 combines with J gene TRBJ2-7, with D possibly being TRBD1 (5 bases). The V gene's germline CDR1 is SEHNR and CDR2 FQNEAQ (reference sequence). The ends were cut back, 1 base at V and 4 bases at J, with 14 bases in the middle. This CDR3 spans 15 amino acids. CDR3 nucleotide sequence: TGTGCCAGCAGCTTAGTAACCGGCAGGGCGTACGAGCAGTACTTC. It codes for CASSLVTGRAYEQYF.

There are a few counts of this clonotype. The chain couples TRBV9 to TRBJ2-7; tentative D call: TRBD2 (5 bases). The CDR3 consists of 13 residues. From germline, CDR1 is SGDLS and CDR2 YYNGEE. Trimming left V 5 bases short and J 0 bases short, with 9 bases between. The CDR3 region has the DNA TGTGCCAGCAGTACGGGAAGCTCCTACGAGCAGTACTTC. Amino acid sequence: CASSTGSSYEQYF.

The chain joins TRBV30 to TRBJ1-1; D gene uncertain. Trimming stripped 0 bases from V and 7 bases from J, with 9 bases between. Germline V CDR1 and CDR2: GTSNPN, SVGIG (reference sequence). The length of the CDR3 is 12 residues. The CDR3 DNA follows: TGTGCCTGGAGTGTAAATTATGATGAAGCTTTCTTT. Residues: CAWSVNYDEAFF.

A few counts support this clonotype. The J gene is TRBJ1-1, the V gene TRBV7-9; D is unresolved. The CDR3 loop spans 18 amino acids. Trimming stripped 2 bases from V and 0 bases from J, with 19 bases between. CDR1 is SEHNR and CDR2 is FQNEAQ in the germline V gene (reference sequence). In nucleotides, the CDR3 is TGTGCCAGCAGCTTACGGCCGTCAACCTCGTCCATGAACACTGAAGCTTTCTTT. This encodes CASSLRPSTSSMNTEAFF.

This clonotype was detected only a few times. This may stem from a read error, because a much larger clone lies one nucleotide away. The DNA for the CDR3 is TGTGCCAGCAAGGGACGGGAGGGCTTTTGCGAGCGGTACTTC. Translation: CASKGREGFCERYF. The chain uses TRBV7-3 and TRBJ2-7; 8 bases agree with TRBD2. The CDR3 spans 14 residues. Germline CDR1 is SGHTA and CDR2 is FQGTGA. The whole variable domain, remainder taken from reference TRBV7-3 and TRBJ2-7, is GAGVSQTPSNKVTEKGKYVELRCDPISGHTALYWYRQSLGQGPEFLIYFQGTGAADDSGLPNDRFFAVRPEGSVSTLKIQRTERGDSAVYLCASKGREGFCERYFGPGTRLTVT.

CDR3 region: CASSRTSGGRATDTQYF. The CDR3 DNA reads TGTGCCAGTAGCAGGACTAGCGGGGGGCGTGCCACAGATACGCAGTATTTT. The gene calls are TRBV19 and TRBJ2-3; 14 bases map to TRBD2. This CDR3 has 17 amino acids. Germline V gene lookup returns CDR1 LNHDA and CDR2 SQIVND (reference sequence). Unmatched junction bases numbered 7, after V lost 6 bases and J lost 2 bases.

This clonotype was seen ten or more times. The CDR3, as DNA: TGTGCCAGTTCTAACAGGGTAGGGGACGAGCAGTACTTC. This sequence encodes CASSNRVGDEQYF. This rearrangement joins TRBV19 to TRBJ2-7; a weak D match, TRBD1 (6 bases). The V gene's germline CDR1 is LNHDA and CDR2 SQIVND (reference sequence). CDR3 length equals 13 residues. V lost 8 bases and J 5 bases, leaving 16 bases between the germline ends.

V usage is TRBV20-1 and J usage is TRBJ1-5; possible D gene TRBD1, 6 bases. Trimming left V 3 bases short and J 3 bases short, with 15 bases between. Per germline, CDR1 DFQATT and CDR2 SNEGSKA (reference sequence). The CDR3 sequence is 15 residues long. The CDR3 nucleotides read TGCAGTGCTAGCCCGGACAGTACCTACAATCAGCCCCAGCATTTT. This codes for CSASPDSTYNQPQHF.

There are many counts of this clonotype. The CDR3 sequence: CASSPKKGSSYNSPLHF. Here the CDR3 DNA reads TGCGCCAGCAGCCCCAAAAAGGGGAGCTCCTATAATTCACCCCTCCACTTT. The rearrangement joins TRBV10-2 to TRBJ1-6, with D possibly matching TRBD1 (5 bases). The CDR3 has 17 residues. Per germline, CDR1 WSHSY and CDR2 SAAADI. The V and J ends lost 6 bases and 0 bases respectively, with 15 bases between them.

This clonotype showed up just a few times. The genes are TRBV9 and TRBJ2-1; TRBD2 agrees at 12 bases. Per the germline V gene, CDR1 is SGDLS and CDR2 is YYNGEE. Trimming removed 0 bases from V and 7 bases from J; junction bases left unmatched: 8. The CDR3 runs 17 residues. The CDR3 DNA follows: TGTGCCAGCAGCGTAGAGGTAGGGCTAGCGGGAGGGAATGAGCAGTTCTTC. It yields the protein CASSVEVGLAGGNEQFF.

The chain joins TRBV24-1 to TRBJ1-1, with D possibly being TRBD1 (5 bases). V lost 0 bases, J lost 1 base, and 11 bases lay in between. The CDR3 sequence is 16 residues long. Germline CDR1 KGHDR, CDR2 SFDVKD. Here the CDR3 DNA reads TGTGCCACCAGTGATTTGACGTATGGGGGGAACACTGAAGCTTTCTTT. Translated, it gives CATSDLTYGGNTEAFF.

The J gene is TRBJ1-5, the V gene TRBV15; 9 bases agree with TRBD1. Germline CDR1 is LNHNV and CDR2 is YYDKDF (reference sequence). The V gene end was trimmed by 4 bases and the J gene end by 5 bases; junction bases not matched to a gene: 6. The CDR3 is 15 amino acids. CDR3 sequence: CATSMGQGGYQPQHF. For the CDR3, the DNA is TGTGCCACCAGCATGGGACAGGGAGGATATCAGCCCCAGCATTTT. The variable domain in full, with the rest retrieved from reference TRBV15 and TRBJ1-5, is DAMVIQNPRYQVTQFGKPVTLSCSQTLNHNVMYWYQQKSSQAPKLLFHYYDKDFNNEADTPDNFQSRRPNTSFCFLDIRSPGLGDTAMYLCATSMGQGGYQPQHFGDGTRLSIL.

This clonotype showed up many times. The chain has TRBV7-8 and TRBJ2-7, with D unresolved. The CDR3 is 13 amino acids. V dropped 6 bases and J dropped 2 bases, with 11 bases sitting between them. CDR1 and CDR2 from the germline V gene are SGHVS and FQNEAQ. The CDR3 loop reads CASSASLTYEQYF. The CDR3 bases are TGTGCCAGCAGTGCCAGCTTGACCTACGAGCAGTACTTC.

This clonotype was recorded only once. The J gene is TRBJ1-2, the V gene TRBV19; D is uncertain. Trimming pared 1 base from V and 8 bases from J, leaving 14 bases between. Germline V lookup: CDR1 LNHDA, CDR2 SQIVND (reference sequence). The CDR3 extends over 14 amino acids. CDR3 nucleotide sequence: TGTGCCAGTAGTATAGGTAACATCCCCGGGGGCTACACCTTC. Translated: CASSIGNIPGGYTF.

This clonotype was counted at least ten times. The CDR3 DNA reads as TGTGCCAGCAGCCGGACAGCGCGACACCCTAATTCACCCCTCCACTTT. Encoded protein: CASSRTARHPNSPLHF. The J gene is TRBJ1-6, the V gene TRBV7-2; TRBD1 is a possible D gene (6 bases). Trimming removed 5 bases at V and 6 bases at J, with 17 bases between. The V gene's germline CDR1 is SGHTA and CDR2 FQGNSA. CDR3 size: 16 residues.

This clonotype was picked up many times. This chain joins TRBV11-1 and TRBJ1-5, with TRBD1 matching 10 bases. The CDR3 loop spans 16 amino acids. Per germline, CDR1 SGHAT and CDR2 FQDESV (reference sequence). J lost 4 bases, V lost 5 bases, and 8 bases had no gene match. CDR3 region: CASSHLGQGVNQPQHF. The CDR3 nucleotides are TGTGCCAGCAGCCACCTTGGACAGGGGGTGAATCAGCCCCAGCATTTT.

The gene calls are TRBV20-1 and TRBJ2-5; maybe TRBD2 (6 bases). Germline loops: CDR1 DFQATT, CDR2 SNEGSKA (reference sequence). V dropped 0 bases and J dropped 4 bases, with 12 bases sitting between them. The CDR3 covers 14 residues. This CDR3 is CSARDGGGAETQYF. The DNA for the CDR3 is TGCAGTGCTAGAGATGGCGGAGGGGCAGAGACCCAGTACTTC.

As to this clonotype: A much larger clone differs from this one at a single base, so this may be a read error. The chain combines TRBV9 with TRBJ1-1; D unclear. CDR1 SGDLS and CDR2 YYNGEE come from the germline V gene. The CDR3 runs 16 residues. CDR3 loop: CASSVGLDFPNTKAFF. The CDR3 coding sequence is TGTGCCAGCAGCGTAGGGTTGGACTTTCCCAACACTAAAGCTTTCTTT. The full variable domain, rest sourced from reference TRBV9 and TRBJ1-1, is DSGVTQTPKHLITATGQRVTLRCSPRSGDLSVYWYQQSLDQGLQFLIQYYNGEERAKGNILERFSAQQFPDLHSELNLSSLELGDSALYFCASSVGLDFPNTKAFFGQGTRLTVV.

The sample holds many counts of this clonotype. The final CDR3 position lacks the conserved phenylalanine or tryptophan, pointing to a likely read error. The chain couples TRBV2 to TRBJ1-6; no clear D. CDR3 length equals 14 residues. The germline V gene has CDR1 SNHLY and CDR2 FYNNEI. The germline V and J ends were trimmed by 2 bases and 10 bases, with 12 bases remaining between them. The CDR3 sequence: CASSETGERSPLHL. CDR3 coding DNA: TGTGCCAGCAGTGAAACCGGGGAAAGATCACCCCTCCACCTT.

The rearrangement links TRBV27 to TRBJ1-2; D is perhaps TRBD1 (5 bases). This CDR3 contains 14 residues. Germline V gene lookup returns CDR1 MNHEY and CDR2 SMNVEV (reference sequence). Between the trimmed V and J ends, which lost 5 bases and 8 bases, there was a span of 18 bases. The CDR3 loop is CASSAPGGDRGYTF. The DNA of the CDR3 is TGTGCCAGCAGTGCCCCCGGAGGGGATCGCGGCTACACCTTC.

This clonotype was found once. The rearrangement uses TRBV29-1 and TRBJ2-7; 11 bases match TRBD2. The junction had 5 bases not matched to a gene; V was cut back by 7 bases and J by 3 bases. The CDR3 is 13 residues long. The V gene's germline CDR1 is SQVTM and CDR2 ANQGSEA. The CDR3 region is CSALGLADYEQYF. CDR3 in DNA: TGCAGCGCCTTGGGACTAGCGGACTACGAGCAGTACTTC.